Listed below are T cell receptor beta chains from one sample, sequenced in a study of human T cells and chemical hapten exposure. Via MiXCR, TCRdb re-called the reads, giving one row per CDR3 protein. Of more than 100,000 distinct CDR3 sequences in the sample, more than 8.5% are singletons; the top ten hold more than 1.3%. Specimen: whole blood. The receptors originated from a human donor in good health. Some clones in this sample may be carry-over from other donors' samples. CDR3s include the opening cysteine and the closing phenylalanine or tryptophan. Fields, in order: clone size, J gene, D gene, V gene, CDR3 DNA, CDR3 protein. D genes are given only for firm matches. Not every row has a clone size; where given, it reads once, few, many or a size class.

>.|TRBJ1-1|TRBD1|TRBV6-5
TGTGCCAGCAGCGGACAGGGGGTGTTTGTGGACACTGAAGCTTTCTTT
CASSGQGVFVDTEAFF
>many|TRBJ1-1|.|TRBV20-1
TGCAGTGCTAGTCGGTTGAACACTGAAGCTTTCTTT
CSASRLNTEAFF
>.|TRBJ1-2|TRBD1|TRBV7-2
TGTGCCAGCAGCGTCGGACAGGGCGCCTATGGCTACACCTTC
CASSVGQGAYGYTF
>many|TRBJ1-4|.|TRBV6-2/TRBV6-3
TGTGCCAGCAGATCAAGAGGGTCGAAGGAAAAACTGTTTTTT
CASRSRGSKEKLFF
>many|TRBJ2-7|.|TRBV6-1
TGTGCCAGCAGTGTCCCGGGACACTCAACCTACGAGCAGTACTTC
CASSVPGHSTYEQYF
>.|TRBJ1-1|.|TRBV6-5
TGTGCCAGCAAAACGTCGGGCACTGAAGCTTTCTTT
CASKTSGTEAFF
>.|TRBJ2-1|TRBD1|TRBV11-2
TGTGCCAGTAGCTTAACGGACAGGGACTACAATGAGCAGTTCTTC
CASSLTDRDYNEQFF
>many|TRBJ2-7|.|TRBV2
TGTGCCAGCAGTGAAGCTTTGGCAGCCTACGAGCAGTACTTC
CASSEALAAYEQYF
>many|TRBJ1-4|.|TRBV2
TGTGCCAGCAGTGAAGCGATGTCAAGAGGCAGGCCAAATGAAAAACTGTTTTTT
CASSEAMSRGRPNEKLFF
>many|TRBJ2-1|.|TRBV12-3/TRBV12-4
TGTGCCAGCAGTTTAGCGGGAAGCCGGGTGGACTCCTACAATGAGCAGTTCTTC
CASSLAGSRVDSYNEQFF
>.|TRBJ2-2|.|TRBV7-9
TGTGCCAGCAGCCCCCGGGGTGGTGAGGGGTCATCCCTGAACACCGGGGAGCTGTTTTTT
CASSPRGGEGSSLNTGELFF
>.|TRBJ2-2|TRBD2|TRBV11-2
TGTGCCAGCAGCTTAGGTGGGACTAGCGGGGGCCCGAACACCGGGGAGCTGTTTTTT
CASSLGGTSGGPNTGELFF
>few|TRBJ1-1|.|TRBV5-6
TGTGCCAGCAGCCCGACAGCCCCACTGAACACTGAAGCTTTCTTT
CASSPTAPLNTEAFF
>many|TRBJ1-2|.|TRBV11-2
TGTGCCAGCAGTTTCAGCACAGGGAGCTATGGCTACACCTTC
CASSFSTGSYGYTF
>.|TRBJ1-5|TRBD1|TRBV30
TGTGCCTGGGGTACAGGGGATCATCAGCCCCAGCATTTT
CAWGTGDHQPQHF
>.|TRBJ2-5|TRBD2|TRBV20-1
TGCAGTGCTAGGGGACTAGCGGAAGAGACCCAGTACTTC
CSARGLAEETQYF
>.|TRBJ2-2|.|TRBV11-3
TGTGCCAGCAGCTTAGGAAACGTGGCGAAGAACACCGGGGAGCTGTTTTTT
CASSLGNVAKNTGELFF
>.|TRBJ2-6|.|TRBV5-1
TGCGCCAGCAGCGTGCTTAGGGGAGCTGGGGCCAACGTCCTGACTTTC
CASSVLRGAGANVLTF
>.|TRBJ2-3|.|TRBV7-2
TGTGCCAGCAGCCCACAGGGTGGGCGGGATACGCAGTATTTT
CASSPQGGRDTQYF
>many|TRBJ1-2|TRBD1|TRBV25-1
TGTGCCAGCAGTGACCTGGACAGGGGCGCAGGTGGCTACACCTTC
CASSDLDRGAGGYTF
>many|TRBJ2-3|TRBD2|TRBV6-4
TGTGCCAGCAGTGTACTAGCGGGGAGCACAGATACGCAGTATTTT
CASSVLAGSTDTQYF
>.|TRBJ2-7|TRBD1|TRBV27
TGTGCCAGCAGTTTCACAGGGGCCTACGAGCAGTACTTC
CASSFTGAYEQYF
>.|TRBJ1-2|TRBD1|TRBV11-2
TGTGCCAGCAGCTTAGGGGACAGACCTGGCTATGGCTACACCTTC
CASSLGDRPGYGYTF
>.|TRBJ1-2|.|TRBV20-1
TGCAGTGCTAGAAGTGATTATGGCTACACCTTC
CSARSDYGYTF
>.|TRBJ1-2|.|TRBV6-2/TRBV6-3
TGTGCCAGCAGTTACGTTTGGGGACCGACCTATGGCTACACCTTC
CASSYVWGPTYGYTF
>once|TRBJ1-4|.|TRBV27
TGTGCCAGCAGCCGTTGGGAAGGCCTCGGAGCTAATGAAAAACTGTTTTTT
CASSRWEGLGANEKLFF
>many|TRBJ2-3|.|TRBV27
TGTGCCAGCAGTTTCTCTACCCTAAGCACAGATACGCAGTATTTT
CASSFSTLSTDTQYF
>.|TRBJ1-5|.|TRBV27
TGTGCCAGCAGTCAGGGGATGGATCAGCCCCAGCATTTT
CASSQGMDQPQHF
>many|TRBJ1-1|.|TRBV7-2
TGTGCCAGCAGATTAGCAGGACTTGGCGGAGGCACTGAAGCTTTCTTT
CASRLAGLGGGTEAFF
>few|TRBJ2-5|TRBD1|TRBV5-5
TGTGCCAGCAGCGGGACAGGGAGGGAAGAGACCCAGTACTTC
CASSGTGREETQYF
>.|TRBJ2-5|.|TRBV5-1
TGCGCCAGCAGCGATGATCCCTTAGCGGAGACCCAGTACTTC
CASSDDPLAETQYF
>many|TRBJ2-2|.|TRBV6-2/TRBV6-3
TGTGCCAGCAATCGGGGAGGGGAGCTGTTTTTT
CASNRGGELFF
>few|TRBJ2-3|TRBD2|TRBV20-1
TGCAGTGCTGGGGGACTAGCGGGAATAGATACGCAGTATTTT
CSAGGLAGIDTQYF
>many|TRBJ2-7|.|TRBV7-9
TGTGCCAGCAGCTTAACCGGGACCATCTACGAGCAGTACTTC
CASSLTGTIYEQYF
>many|TRBJ2-3|.|TRBV5-1
TGCGCCAGCAGCTTGGATCCACGGCTAGCGAGTAGCACAGATACGCAGTATTTT
CASSLDPRLASSTDTQYF
>.|TRBJ1-2|.|TRBV5-1
TGCGCCAGCAGCTTGGGAACAGAGAACTATGGCTACACCTTC
CASSLGTENYGYTF
>many|TRBJ2-3|.|TRBV12-5
TGTGCTAGTGGTTTGGTACCCCCGGCAGGGAAGGGCACAGATACGCAGTATTTT
CASGLVPPAGKGTDTQYF